Below, 25 T cell receptor beta chains from the same sample are listed, as sequenced in a study of shared clonotypes between healthy human individuals. Profiling relied on immunoSEQ multiplex PCR, and the TCRdb table lists in-frame clones only, not all of them. The data show over 850,000 clones, around 78% seen once. The sequencing sample was made of memory CD4+ T cells from PBMCs. Stated subset: CD45RA-negative fraction. These receptors were collected from a man in his late teens or twenties in good health. Some clones in this sample may be carry-over from other donors' samples.

This clone has only a few counts. V gene TRBV4-1 combines with J gene TRBJ2-7, with D perhaps given as TRBD1 or TRBD2 (6 bases each). The germline V gene encodes CDR1 MGHRA and CDR2 YSYEKL. V was cut by 4 bases and J by 6 bases, with 28 bases left in between. CDR3 size: 18 residues. For the CDR3, the DNA is TGCGCCAGCAGCCGCCTTCGAACCATCGCGGGACAACTTGCCGAGCAGTACTTC. It yields the protein CASSRLRTIAGQLAEQYF.

This chain connects TRBV28 to TRBJ2-5, with D uncertain. This CDR3 is built from 14 residues. In germline, CDR1 is MDHEN, CDR2 SYDVKM. V was cut by 2 bases and J by 5 bases, with 12 bases left in between. In DNA form, the CDR3 reads TGTGCCAGCAGTTTAGGAGCTTTCAAGGAGACCCAGTACTTC. Translation: CASSLGAFKETQYF. Full variable domain (rest looked up from reference TRBV28 and TRBJ2-5): DVKVTQSSRYLVKRTGEKVFLECVQDMDHENMFWYRQDPGLGLRLIYFSYDVKMKEKGDIPEGYSVSREKKERFSLILESASTNQTSMYLCASSLGAFKETQYFGPGTRLLVL.

J is TRBJ2-7 and V is TRBV6-1; 7 positions match TRBD1. There are 15 residues in the CDR3. Per germline, CDR1 MNHNS and CDR2 SASEGT. V shed 4 bases and J 2 bases; nucleotides not matched to a gene: 8. The CDR3 sequence is CASSVLLGTAYEQYF. The CDR3 bases are TGTGCCAGCAGTGTCCTACTCGGGACAGCCTACGAGCAGTACTTC.

The CDR3 DNA follows: TGTGCCAGCAGCTCCATGGTCGCAGATACGCAGTATTTT. This encodes CASSSMVADTQYF. V is TRBV7-9 and J is TRBJ2-3; no clear D gene. The CDR3 is 13 residues long. V shed 4 bases and J shed 4 bases, with 9 bases lying between them. Germline-derived CDR1 and CDR2 are SEHNR and FQNEAQ (reference sequence). Full variable domain (outside the CDR3, taken from reference TRBV7-9 and TRBJ2-3): DTGVSQNPRHKITKRGQNVTFRCDPISEHNRLYWYRQTLGQGPEFLTYFQNEAQLEKSRLLSDRFSAERPKGSFSTLEIQRTEQGDSAMYLCASSSMVADTQYFGPGTRLTVL.

This clone appeared a few times. V is TRBV5-1 and J is TRBJ2-3; D is ambiguous. Germline assignment: CDR1 SGHRS and CDR2 YFSETQ. CDR3 length equals 14 residues. Trimming removed 0 bases at V and 6 bases at J, with 11 bases between. CDR3 nucleotide sequence: TGCGCCAGCAGCTTGGGCGACTTGATCGATACGCAGTATTTT. This sequence encodes CASSLGDLIDTQYF.

CDR3 sequence reads: CASSVTSGTWDEQFF. CDR3 sequence (DNA): TGTGCCAGCAGCGTAACTAGCGGCACTTGGGATGAGCAGTTCTTC. V is TRBV7-6 and J is TRBJ2-1; 8 bases map to TRBD2. The CDR3 totals 15 residues. CDR1 and CDR2 from the germline V gene are SGHVS and FNYEAQ. J gave up 8 bases and V 5 bases, and 11 bases lay outside the gene matches.

This chain uses TRBV27 with TRBJ2-3; 11 nucleotides agree with TRBD2. Germline V gene lookup returns CDR1 MNHEY and CDR2 SMNVEV (reference sequence). Germline trimming cut 6 bases from V and 0 bases from J; bases unmatched to any gene: 5. The CDR3 totals 16 residues. DNA for the CDR3: TGTGCCAGCAGCCGACTAGCGGGGTCTAGCACAGATACGCAGTATTTT. Residues: CASSRLAGSSTDTQYF.

This clone occurred a few times. The CDR3 is CASSPAWGDGYTF. As DNA, the CDR3 is TGTGCCAGCAGCCCCGCATGGGGAGATGGCTACACCTTC. The chain couples TRBV7-3 to TRBJ1-2; D is unclear. The CDR3 loop spans 13 amino acids. The germline V gene encodes CDR1 SGHTA and CDR2 FQGTGA. Deletions cut 5 bases from V and 6 bases from J, with 13 bases between.

Concerning this clone: This likely traces to a read error, being one base from a far larger clone. Here the CDR3 DNA reads TGTGCCAGCAGCTTTGCAGATACGCAGTATTTT. Amino acid sequence: CASSFADTQYF. The chain uses TRBV5-8 and TRBJ2-3; D unclear. In germline, CDR1 is SGHTS, CDR2 YDEGEE. Trimming stripped 2 bases from V and 4 bases from J, with 2 bases between. CDR3 length: 11 amino acids.

A few counts support this clone. This rearrangement joins TRBV5-6 to TRBJ1-2; 12 nucleotides match TRBD1. V dropped 4 bases and J dropped 6; count of bases not matched to a gene: 13. Germline assignment: CDR1 SGHDT and CDR2 YYEEEE. The CDR3 loop spans 17 amino acids. The DNA of the CDR3 is TGTGCCAGCAGCGAGACCGGGACAGGGGGCGCAACCGATGGCTACACCTTC. Amino acids: CASSETGTGGATDGYTF.

In this sample, this clone turned up once. The chain combines TRBV5-4 with TRBJ1-5; D is unresolved. CDR3 length: 15 residues. The germline gives CDR1 SGHNT, CDR2 YYREEE (reference sequence). Trimming removed 4 bases from V and 0 bases from J, with 11 bases in between. The CDR3 coding sequence is TGTGCCAGCAGCAGGACGGTGGGTAGCAATCAGCCCCAGCATTTT. It codes for CASSRTVGSNQPQHF.

V and J are TRBV5-6 and TRBJ1-5; no reliable D call. Germline loops: CDR1 SGHDT, CDR2 YYEEEE. This CDR3 comprises 15 residues. Trimming removed 4 bases from V and 4 bases from J, with 15 bases in between. DNA for the CDR3: TGTGCCAGCAGCGTTCGAAATCCACCAAATCAGCCCCAGCATTTT. It encodes CASSVRNPPNQPQHF. The full variable domain, with the rest looked up from reference TRBV5-6 and TRBJ1-5, is DAGVTQSPTHLIKTRGQQVTLRCSPKSGHDTVSWYQQALGQGPQFIFQYYEEEERQRGNFPDRFSGHQFPNYSSELNVNALLLGDSALYLCASSVRNPPNQPQHFGDGTRLSIL.

The genes are TRBV10-1 and TRBJ1-3; 7 bases are shared with TRBD1. Germline loops: CDR1 WNHNN, CDR2 SYGVQD (reference sequence). Trimming cost V 5 bases and J 3 bases; bases outside gene matches: 4. The CDR3 has 14 residues. The CDR3 loop is CASSSGGSGNTIYF. The DNA of the CDR3 is TGCGCCAGCAGTTCAGGGGGAAGTGGAAACACCATATATTTT.

Turning to this clone: The same CDR3 arises from other DNA sequences in this sample as well. The V gene is TRBV7-3, the J gene TRBJ2-6; D gene ambiguous. The germline V gene has CDR1 SGHTA and CDR2 FQGTGA. V was shortened by 5 bases and J by 4 bases, with 9 bases between the two germline ends. The CDR3 length is 14 residues. As DNA, the CDR3 is TGTGCCAGCAGCCAAAGCGCCGGGGCCAACGTCCTGACTTTC. It codes for CASSQSAGANVLTF.

This clone was seen a single time. J is TRBJ1-2 and V is TRBV28; TRBD1 agrees at 8 bases. Germline V CDR1 and CDR2: MDHEN, SYDVKM. J lost 7 bases, V lost 6 bases, and 10 bases had no gene match. The CDR3 length is 14 residues. The CDR3 sequence is CASRPGTGARGYTF. The CDR3, as DNA: TGTGCCAGCAGGCCCGGGACAGGAGCCCGTGGCTACACCTTC.

The chain employs TRBV5-4 and TRBJ2-1, with 14 bases identical to TRBD2. With 4 bases clipped from V and 3 bases from J, the junction kept 3 bases outside the gene matches. From germline, CDR1 is SGHNT and CDR2 YYREEE (reference sequence). CDR3 length: 16 amino acids. CDR3 coding DNA: TGTGCCAGCAGCACCGGGACTAGCGGGAGCTACAATGAGCAGTTCTTC. It codes for CASSTGTSGSYNEQFF.

The chain links TRBV5-1 to TRBJ1-4; 9 positions agree with TRBD1. The V gene end was trimmed by 4 bases and the J gene end by 7 bases; junction bases not matched to a gene: 8. The germline gives CDR1 SGHRS, CDR2 YFSETQ. The CDR3 is made up of 15 amino acids. CDR3 in amino acids: CASSATGGTGEKLFF. Written as DNA, the CDR3 is TGCGCCAGCAGCGCCACAGGGGGCACGGGTGAAAAACTGTTTTTT.

The chain links TRBV7-9 to TRBJ1-1, with unresolved D. Germline CDR1 is SEHNR and CDR2 is FQNEAQ (reference sequence). CDR3 length: 12 amino acids. Trimming stripped 1 base from V and 7 bases from J, with 7 bases between. CDR3 loop: CASSLVAHEAFF. For the CDR3, the DNA is TGTGCCAGCAGCTTAGTGGCCCATGAAGCTTTCTTT.

The chain uses TRBV7-2 and TRBJ2-5, with a weak D call TRBD2 (6 bases). The J call may be in error: the DNA end matches TRBJ2-7 better. From germline, CDR1 is SGHTA and CDR2 FQGNSA. The CDR3 covers 15 residues. The CDR3 bases are TGTGCCAGCAGCTTAGGAGGAGGGAGTCAGTACGAGCAGTACTTC. The encoded protein is CASSLGGGSQYEQYF.

The chain joins TRBV10-3 to TRBJ2-7; weak D call: TRBD2 (7 bases). V gave up 0 bases and J gave up 6 bases, with 15 bases separating them. Germline V gene data show CDR1 as ENHRY and CDR2 as SYGVKD. This CDR3 is built from 15 residues. The CDR3 spells CAISESGGATSEQYF. The CDR3, as DNA: TGTGCCATCAGTGAGTCTGGGGGGGCTACCTCCGAGCAGTACTTC.

In its sample, this clone was seen a few times. A read error is possible here, since a much larger clone lies one base away. The chain has TRBV7-2 and TRBJ2-3; D uncertain. The CDR3 consists of 11 residues. From germline, CDR1 is SGHTA and CDR2 FQGNSA. V lost 3 bases to trimming and J lost 2 bases, with 0 bases between them. The CDR3: CASSFTDTQYF. The CDR3 DNA reads TGTGCCAGCAGCTTCACAGATACGCAGTATTTT.

The V gene is TRBV5-4, the J gene TRBJ2-7, with TRBD1 as a possible D gene (6 bases). Germline CDR1 SGHNT, CDR2 YYREEE (reference sequence). The CDR3 is 14 residues long. V was shortened by 0 bases and J by 5 bases, with 12 bases between the two germline ends. The CDR3 coding sequence is TGTGCCAGCAGCTTGGTGGGGGCGCGGGACGAGCAGTACTTC. Translation gives CASSLVGARDEQYF.

This chain connects TRBV2 to TRBJ2-1, with D unclear. The germline V and J ends were trimmed by 10 bases and 9 bases, with 19 bases remaining between them. The CDR3 is 13 amino acids. In germline, CDR1 is SNHLY, CDR2 FYNNEI. CDR3 in DNA: TGTGCCACCAACCAAGATTATGAAGGTGAGCAGTTCTTC. It specifies CATNQDYEGEQFF.

The chain employs TRBV6-6 and TRBJ1-1; D is unresolved. Between the trimmed V and J ends, which lost 2 bases and 7 bases, there was a span of 17 bases. The V gene's germline CDR1 is MNHNY and CDR2 SVGAGI (reference sequence). The CDR3 loop spans 15 amino acids. CDR3 sequence reads: CASSYGSARSREAFF. CDR3 coding DNA: TGTGCCAGCAGTTACGGTTCGGCGCGGAGCCGTGAAGCTTTCTTT.

This clone was recorded once. The V and J genes are TRBV28 and TRBJ2-5, with 7 bases aligning to TRBD1. Germline V gives CDR1 MDHEN, CDR2 SYDVKM. CDR3 length: 14 amino acids. V was pared by 5 bases and J by 4 bases, with 7 bases of the junction left unmatched. CDR3 sequence: CASSIRQGGETQYF. The DNA for the CDR3 is TGTGCCAGCAGTATACGACAGGGCGGAGAGACCCAGTACTTC.